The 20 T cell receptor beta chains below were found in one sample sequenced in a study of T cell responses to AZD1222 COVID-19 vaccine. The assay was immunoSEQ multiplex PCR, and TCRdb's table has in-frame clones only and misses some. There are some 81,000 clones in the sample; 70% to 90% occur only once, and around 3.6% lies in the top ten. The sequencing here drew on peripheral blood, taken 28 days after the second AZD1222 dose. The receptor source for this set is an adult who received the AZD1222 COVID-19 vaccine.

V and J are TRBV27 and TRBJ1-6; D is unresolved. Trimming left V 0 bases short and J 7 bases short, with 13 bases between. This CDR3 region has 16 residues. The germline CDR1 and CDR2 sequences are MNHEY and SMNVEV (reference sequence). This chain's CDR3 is CASSLSVTQRNSPLHF. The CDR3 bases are TGTGCCAGCAGTTTATCCGTGACCCAACGCAATTCACCCCTCCACTTT.

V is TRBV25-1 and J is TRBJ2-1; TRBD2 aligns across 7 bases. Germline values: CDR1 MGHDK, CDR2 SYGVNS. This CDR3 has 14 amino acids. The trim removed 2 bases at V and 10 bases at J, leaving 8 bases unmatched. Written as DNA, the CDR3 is TGTGCCAGCAGTGAACCCGGGGGGTTAGGGGAGCAGTTCTTC. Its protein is CASSEPGGLGEQFF.

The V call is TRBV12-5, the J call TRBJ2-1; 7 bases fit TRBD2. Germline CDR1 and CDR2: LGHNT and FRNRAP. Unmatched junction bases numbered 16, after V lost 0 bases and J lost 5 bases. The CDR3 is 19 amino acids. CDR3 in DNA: TGTGCTAGTGGTTTGGTTCGGGACGGGGATAGAACTAGCGACAATGAGCAGTTCTTC. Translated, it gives CASGLVRDGDRTSDNEQFF. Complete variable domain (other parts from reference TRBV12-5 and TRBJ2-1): DARVTQTPRHKVTEMGQEVTMRCQPILGHNTVFWYRQTMMQGLELLAYFRNRAPLDDSGMPKDRFSAEMPDATLATLKIQPSEPRDSAVYFCASGLVRDGDRTSDNEQFFGPGTRLTVL.

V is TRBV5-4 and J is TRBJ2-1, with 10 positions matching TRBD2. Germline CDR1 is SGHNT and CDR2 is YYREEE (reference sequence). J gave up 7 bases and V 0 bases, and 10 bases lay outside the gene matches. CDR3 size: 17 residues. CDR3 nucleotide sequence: TGTGCCAGCAGCTTGGGGATACTAGCGGGACCTTCTAATGAGCAGTTCTTC. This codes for CASSLGILAGPSNEQFF. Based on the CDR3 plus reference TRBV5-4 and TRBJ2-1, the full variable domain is ETGVTQSPTHLIKTRGQQVTLRCSSQSGHNTVSWYQQALGQGPQFIFQYYREEENGRGNFPPRFSGLQFPNYSSELNVNALELDDSALYLCASSLGILAGPSNEQFFGPGTRLTVL.

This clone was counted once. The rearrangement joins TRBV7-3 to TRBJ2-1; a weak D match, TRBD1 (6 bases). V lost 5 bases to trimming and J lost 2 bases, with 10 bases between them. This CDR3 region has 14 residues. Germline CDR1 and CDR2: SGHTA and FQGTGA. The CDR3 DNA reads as TGTGCCAGCAGCAGTAGGACAGCCTACAATGAGCAGTTCTTC. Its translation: CASSSRTAYNEQFF.

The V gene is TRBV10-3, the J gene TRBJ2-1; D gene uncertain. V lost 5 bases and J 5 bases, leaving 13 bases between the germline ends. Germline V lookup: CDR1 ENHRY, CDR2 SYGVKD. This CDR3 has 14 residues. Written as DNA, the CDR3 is TGTGCCATCAGTCTGACACCGGAGAACAATGAGCAGTTCTTC. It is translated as CAISLTPENNEQFF.

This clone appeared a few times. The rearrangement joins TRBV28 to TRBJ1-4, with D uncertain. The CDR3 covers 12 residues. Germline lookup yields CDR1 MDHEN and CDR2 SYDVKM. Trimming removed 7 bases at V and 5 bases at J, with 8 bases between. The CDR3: CASKDVNEKLFF. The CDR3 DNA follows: TGTGCCAGCAAGGACGTGAATGAAAAACTGTTTTTT.

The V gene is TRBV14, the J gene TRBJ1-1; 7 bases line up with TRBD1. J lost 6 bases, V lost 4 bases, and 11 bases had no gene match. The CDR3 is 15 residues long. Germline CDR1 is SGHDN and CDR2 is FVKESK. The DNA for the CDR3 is TGTGCCAGCAGCCCTTTAAACACCCAGGGGGCTGAAGCTTTCTTT. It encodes CASSPLNTQGAEAFF.

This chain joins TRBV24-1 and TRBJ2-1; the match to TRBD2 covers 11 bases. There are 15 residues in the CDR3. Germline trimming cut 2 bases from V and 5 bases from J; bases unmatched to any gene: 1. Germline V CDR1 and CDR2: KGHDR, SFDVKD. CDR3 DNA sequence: TGTGCCACCAGTGATTCGGGACTAGCGGACAATGAGCAGTTCTTC. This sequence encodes CATSDSGLADNEQFF.

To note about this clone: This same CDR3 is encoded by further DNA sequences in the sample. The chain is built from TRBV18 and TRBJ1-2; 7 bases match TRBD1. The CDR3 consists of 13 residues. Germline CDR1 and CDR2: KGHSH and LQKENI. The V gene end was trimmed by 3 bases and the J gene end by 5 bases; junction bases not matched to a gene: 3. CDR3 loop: CASSPGQEYGYTF. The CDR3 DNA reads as TGTGCCAGCTCACCCGGACAGGAATATGGCTACACCTTC.

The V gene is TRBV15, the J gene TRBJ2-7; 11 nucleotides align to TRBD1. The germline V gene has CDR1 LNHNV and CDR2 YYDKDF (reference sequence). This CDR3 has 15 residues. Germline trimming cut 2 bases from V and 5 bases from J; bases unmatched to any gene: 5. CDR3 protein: CATSRNPGQGDEQYF. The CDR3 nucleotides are TGTGCCACCAGCAGAAACCCGGGACAGGGGGACGAGCAGTACTTC. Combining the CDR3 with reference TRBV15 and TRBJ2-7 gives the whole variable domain DAMVIQNPRYQVTQFGKPVTLSCSQTLNHNVMYWYQQKSSQAPKLLFHYYDKDFNNEADTPDNFQSRRPNTSFCFLDIRSPGLGDTAMYLCATSRNPGQGDEQYFGPGTRLTVT.

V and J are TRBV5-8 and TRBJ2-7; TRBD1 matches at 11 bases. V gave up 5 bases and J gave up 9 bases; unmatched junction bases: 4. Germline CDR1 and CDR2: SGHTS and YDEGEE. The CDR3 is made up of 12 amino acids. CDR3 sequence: CASRRTGGVQYF. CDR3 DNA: TGTGCCAGCAGGCGGACAGGGGGCGTGCAGTACTTC.

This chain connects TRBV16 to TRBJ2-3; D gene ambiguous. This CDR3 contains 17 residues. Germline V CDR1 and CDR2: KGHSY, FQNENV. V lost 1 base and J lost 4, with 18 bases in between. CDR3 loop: CASSQLPGQGVADTQYF. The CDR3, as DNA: TGTGCCAGCAGCCAATTACCCGGCCAAGGTGTGGCAGATACGCAGTATTTT.

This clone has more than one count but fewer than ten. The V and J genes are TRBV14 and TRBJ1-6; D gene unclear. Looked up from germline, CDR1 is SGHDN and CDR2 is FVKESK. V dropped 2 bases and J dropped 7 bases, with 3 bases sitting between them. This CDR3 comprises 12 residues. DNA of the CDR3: TGTGCCAGCAGCCAATCGAATTCACCCCTCCACTTT. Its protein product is CASSQSNSPLHF. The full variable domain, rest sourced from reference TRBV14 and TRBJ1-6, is EAGVTQFPSHSVIEKGQTVTLRCDPISGHDNLYWYRRVMGKEIKFLLHFVKESKQDESGMPNNRFLAERTGGTYSTLKVQPAELEDSGVYFCASSQSNSPLHFGNGTRLTVT.

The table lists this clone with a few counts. The CDR3 region is CASSQDVQGIFSPLHF. The CDR3 DNA is TGTGCCAGCAGCCAAGATGTACAGGGGATATTTTCACCCCTCCACTTT. The chain uses TRBV3-1 (or the pseudogene TRBV3-2) and TRBJ1-6; 7 nucleotides agree with TRBD1. V gave up 0 bases and J gave up 9 bases; unmatched junction bases: 8. The germline gives CDR1 LGHDT, CDR2 YNNKEL (reference sequence). The CDR3 runs 16 residues.

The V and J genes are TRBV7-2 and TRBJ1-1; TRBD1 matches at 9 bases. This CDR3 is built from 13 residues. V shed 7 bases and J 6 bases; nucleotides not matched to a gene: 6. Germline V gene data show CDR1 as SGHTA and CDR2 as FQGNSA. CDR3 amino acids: CASTLTGGSEAFF. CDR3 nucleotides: TGTGCCAGCACCCTCACAGGGGGCTCTGAAGCTTTCTTT.

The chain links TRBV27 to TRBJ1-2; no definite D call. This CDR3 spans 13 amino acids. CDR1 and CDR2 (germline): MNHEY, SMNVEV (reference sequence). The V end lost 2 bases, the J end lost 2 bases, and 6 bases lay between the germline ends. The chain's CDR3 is CASSLQANYGYTF. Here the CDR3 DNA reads TGTGCCAGCAGTTTACAGGCCAACTATGGCTACACCTTC.

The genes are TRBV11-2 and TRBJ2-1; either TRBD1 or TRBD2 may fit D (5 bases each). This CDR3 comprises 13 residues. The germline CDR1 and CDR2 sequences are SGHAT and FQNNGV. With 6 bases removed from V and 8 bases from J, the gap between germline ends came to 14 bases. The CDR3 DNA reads TGTGCCAGCAGAAATTCGGGGCGCGATGAGCAGTTCTTC. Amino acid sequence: CASRNSGRDEQFF.

This CDR3 is CAWSTSGIRREKLFF. The DNA for the CDR3 is TGTGCCTGGAGTACCTCCGGCATAAGGAGGGAAAAACTGTTTTTT. This chain uses TRBV30 with TRBJ1-4, with no clear D. This CDR3 is built from 15 residues. Germline CDR1 and CDR2: GTSNPN and SVGIG (reference sequence). The V end lost 2 bases, the J end lost 8 bases, and 18 bases lay between the germline ends. Supplemented by reference TRBV30 and TRBJ1-4, the full variable domain reads SQTIHQWPATLVQPVGSPLSLECTVEGTSNPNLYWYRQAAGRGLQLLFYSVGIGQISSEVPQNLSASRPQDRQFILSSKKLLLSDSGFYLCAWSTSGIRREKLFFGSGTQLSVL.

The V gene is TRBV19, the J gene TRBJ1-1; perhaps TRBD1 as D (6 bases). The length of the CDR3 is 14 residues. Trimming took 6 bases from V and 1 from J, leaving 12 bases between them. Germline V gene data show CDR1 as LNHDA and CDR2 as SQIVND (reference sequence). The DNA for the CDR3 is TGTGCCAGTAGGAACAGGGCCACGAACACTGAAGCTTTCTTT. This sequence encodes CASRNRATNTEAFF.